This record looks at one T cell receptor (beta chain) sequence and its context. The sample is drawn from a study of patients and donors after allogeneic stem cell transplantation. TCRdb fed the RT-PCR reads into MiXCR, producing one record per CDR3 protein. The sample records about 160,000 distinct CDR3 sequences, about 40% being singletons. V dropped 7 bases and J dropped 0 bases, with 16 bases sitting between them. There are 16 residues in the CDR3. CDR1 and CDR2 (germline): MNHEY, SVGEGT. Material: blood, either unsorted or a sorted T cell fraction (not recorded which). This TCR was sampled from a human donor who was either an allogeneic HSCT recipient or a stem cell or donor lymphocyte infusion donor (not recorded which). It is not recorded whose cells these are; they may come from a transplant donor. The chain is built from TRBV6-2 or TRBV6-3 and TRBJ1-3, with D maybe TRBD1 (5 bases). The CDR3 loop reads CASTRLAGSSGNTIYF. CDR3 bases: TGTGCCAGCACCCGACTTGCAGGGAGCTCTGGAAACACCATATATTTT.